This T cell receptor beta chain was recovered during a study of breast tumors, draining lymph nodes, adjacent tissues. Whole-study findings and limits: Data fit most tumor T cells coming from lymph node, expanding in tumor. Tumor repertoires ranked between lymph nodes and nontumor tissue in diversity, with V and J gene preferences.

The germline V and J ends were trimmed by 6 bases and 7 bases, with 22 bases remaining between them. Germline assignment: CDR1 MNHEY and CDR2 SVGEGT. This CDR3 spans 16 amino acids. MiXCR, applied by TCRdb to the multiplex PCR reads, yields one record per CDR3 protein. This sample yields 70,000 or so distinct CDR3 sequences, of which 40% to 45% are seen a single time; 8.4% belongs to the top ten. Comment on this clonotype: Antigen unknown.

The sequencing input was breast tumor tissue. The V call is TRBV6-2 or TRBV6-3, the J call TRBJ2-1, with D possibly being TRBD1 (5 bases). The TCR was taken from a female donor with breast cancer. Some clones in this sample may be carry-over from other donors' samples. CDR3 protein: CASRPPPPQGGNEQFF. The CDR3 DNA is TGTGCCAGCAGGCCCCCTCCACCCCAGGGTGGTAATGAGCAGTTCTTC.